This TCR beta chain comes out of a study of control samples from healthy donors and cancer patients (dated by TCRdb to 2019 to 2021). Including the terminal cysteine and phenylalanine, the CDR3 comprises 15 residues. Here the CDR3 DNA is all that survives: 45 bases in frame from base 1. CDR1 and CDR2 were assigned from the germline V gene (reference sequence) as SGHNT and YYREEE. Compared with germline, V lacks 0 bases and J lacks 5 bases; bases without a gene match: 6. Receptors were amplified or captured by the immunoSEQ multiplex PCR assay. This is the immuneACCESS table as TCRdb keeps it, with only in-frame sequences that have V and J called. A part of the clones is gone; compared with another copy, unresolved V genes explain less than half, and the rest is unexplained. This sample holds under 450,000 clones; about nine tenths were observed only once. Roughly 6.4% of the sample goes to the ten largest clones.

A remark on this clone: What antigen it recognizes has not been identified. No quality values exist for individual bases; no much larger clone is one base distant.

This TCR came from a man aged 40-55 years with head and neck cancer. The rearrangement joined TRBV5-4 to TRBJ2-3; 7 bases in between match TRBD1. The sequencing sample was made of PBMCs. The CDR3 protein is CASSLDRGRGDTQYF. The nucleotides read TGTGCCAGCAGCTTGGACAGGGGAAGGGGAGATACGCAGTATTTT.